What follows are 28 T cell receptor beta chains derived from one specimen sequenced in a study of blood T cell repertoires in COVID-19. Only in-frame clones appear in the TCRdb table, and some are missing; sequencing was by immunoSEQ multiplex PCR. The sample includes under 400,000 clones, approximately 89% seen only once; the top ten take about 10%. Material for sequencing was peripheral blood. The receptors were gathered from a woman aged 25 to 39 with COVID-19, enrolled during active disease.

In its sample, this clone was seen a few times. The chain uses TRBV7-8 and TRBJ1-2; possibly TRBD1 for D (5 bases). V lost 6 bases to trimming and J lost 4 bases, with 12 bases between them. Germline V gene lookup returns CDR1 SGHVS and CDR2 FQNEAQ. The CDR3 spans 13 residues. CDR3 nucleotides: TGTGCCAGCAGTGTGGGGCAGGTCTATGGCTACACCTTC. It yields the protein CASSVGQVYGYTF.

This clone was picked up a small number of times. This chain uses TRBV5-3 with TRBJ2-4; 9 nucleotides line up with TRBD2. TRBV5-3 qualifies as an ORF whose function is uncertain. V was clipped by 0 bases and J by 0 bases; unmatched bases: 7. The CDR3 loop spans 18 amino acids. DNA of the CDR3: TGTGCCAGAAGCTTGGGGCTAGCGGGGCCGGAAGCCAAAAACATTCAGTACTTC. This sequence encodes CARSLGLAGPEAKNIQYF.

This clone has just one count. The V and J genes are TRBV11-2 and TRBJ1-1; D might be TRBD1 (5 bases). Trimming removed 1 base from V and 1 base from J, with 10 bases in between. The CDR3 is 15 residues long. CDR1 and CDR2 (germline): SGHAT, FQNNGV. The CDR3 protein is CASSLGAGPNTEAFF. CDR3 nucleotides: TGTGCCAGCAGCTTAGGGGCAGGGCCGAACACTGAAGCTTTCTTT.

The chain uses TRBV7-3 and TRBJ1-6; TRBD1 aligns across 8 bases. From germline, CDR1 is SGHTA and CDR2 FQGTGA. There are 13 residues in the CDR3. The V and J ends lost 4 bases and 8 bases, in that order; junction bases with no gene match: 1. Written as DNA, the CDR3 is TGTGCCAGCAGCTCGGACAGGGATTCACCCCTCCACTTT. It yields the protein CASSSDRDSPLHF. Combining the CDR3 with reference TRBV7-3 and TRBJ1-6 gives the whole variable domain GAGVSQTPSNKVTEKGKYVELRCDPISGHTALYWYRQSLGQGPEFLIYFQGTGAADDSGLPNDRFFAVRPEGSVSTLKIQRTERGDSAVYLCASSSDRDSPLHFGNGTRLTVT.

The CDR3 loop reads CASSTGSRTGELFF. The CDR3, as DNA: TGTGCCAGTAGTACAGGGTCCCGCACCGGGGAGCTGTTTTTT. This sequence joins TRBV19 and TRBJ2-2; possibly TRBD1 for D (5 bases). Trimming took off 4 bases at V and 4 bases at J, with 10 bases between the two ends. The CDR3 extends over 14 amino acids. Germline V gene lookup returns CDR1 LNHDA and CDR2 SQIVND (reference sequence).

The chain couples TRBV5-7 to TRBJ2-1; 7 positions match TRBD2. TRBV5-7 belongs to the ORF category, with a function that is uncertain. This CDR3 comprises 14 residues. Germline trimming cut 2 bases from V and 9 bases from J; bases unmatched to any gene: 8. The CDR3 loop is CASSFREEGSEQFF. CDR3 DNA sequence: TGTGCCAGCAGCTTCCGGGAGGAAGGATCTGAGCAGTTCTTC.

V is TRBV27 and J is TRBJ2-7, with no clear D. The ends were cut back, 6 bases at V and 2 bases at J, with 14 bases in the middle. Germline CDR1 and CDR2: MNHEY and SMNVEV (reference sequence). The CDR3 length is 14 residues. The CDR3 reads CASRSAGPTYEQYF. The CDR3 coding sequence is TGTGCCAGCAGGTCTGCCGGTCCGACCTACGAGCAGTACTTC.

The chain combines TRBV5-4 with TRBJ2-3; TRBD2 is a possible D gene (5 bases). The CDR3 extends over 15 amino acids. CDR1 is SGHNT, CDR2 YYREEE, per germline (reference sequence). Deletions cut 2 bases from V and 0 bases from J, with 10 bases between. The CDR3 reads CASSFSVTSTDTQYF. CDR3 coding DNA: TGTGCCAGCAGCTTTAGCGTCACTAGCACAGATACGCAGTATTTT.

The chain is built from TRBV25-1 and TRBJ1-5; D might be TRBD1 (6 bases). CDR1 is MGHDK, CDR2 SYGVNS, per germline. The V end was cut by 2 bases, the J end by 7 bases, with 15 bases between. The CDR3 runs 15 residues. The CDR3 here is CASSESGRGGQPQHF. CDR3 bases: TGTGCCAGCAGTGAAAGCGGCAGGGGAGGGCAGCCCCAGCATTTT.

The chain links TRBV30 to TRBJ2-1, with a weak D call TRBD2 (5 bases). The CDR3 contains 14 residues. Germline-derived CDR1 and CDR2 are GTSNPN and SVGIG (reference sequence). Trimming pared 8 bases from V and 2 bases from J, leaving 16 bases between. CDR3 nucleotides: TGTGCCGGAGAAAGGACTGTCGCCTACAATGAGCAGTTCTTC. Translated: CAGERTVAYNEQFF. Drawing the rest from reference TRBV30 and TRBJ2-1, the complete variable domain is SQTIHQWPATLVQPVGSPLSLECTVEGTSNPNLYWYRQAAGRGLQLLFYSVGIGQISSEVPQNLSASRPQDRQFILSSKKLLLSDSGFYLCAGERTVAYNEQFFGPGTRLTVL.

The CDR3: CASSPAGGTNEKLFF. For the CDR3, the DNA is TGTGCCAGCAGCCCGGCCGGGGGAACTAATGAAAAACTGTTTTTT. This chain uses TRBV7-6 with TRBJ1-4; tentatively, D is TRBD1 (5 bases). Trimming shortened V by 5 bases and J by 1 base, and 11 bases separated the two germline ends. There are 15 residues in the CDR3. Germline-derived CDR1 and CDR2 are SGHVS and FNYEAQ.

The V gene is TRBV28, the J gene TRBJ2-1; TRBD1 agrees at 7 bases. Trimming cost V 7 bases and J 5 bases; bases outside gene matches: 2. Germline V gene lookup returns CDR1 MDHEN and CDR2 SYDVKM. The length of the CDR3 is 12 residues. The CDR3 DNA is TGTGCCAGCACCCAGGGGGACAATGAGCAGTTCTTC. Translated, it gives CASTQGDNEQFF. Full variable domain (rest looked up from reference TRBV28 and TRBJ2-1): DVKVTQSSRYLVKRTGEKVFLECVQDMDHENMFWYRQDPGLGLRLIYFSYDVKMKEKGDIPEGYSVSREKKERFSLILESASTNQTSMYLCASTQGDNEQFFGPGTRLTVL.

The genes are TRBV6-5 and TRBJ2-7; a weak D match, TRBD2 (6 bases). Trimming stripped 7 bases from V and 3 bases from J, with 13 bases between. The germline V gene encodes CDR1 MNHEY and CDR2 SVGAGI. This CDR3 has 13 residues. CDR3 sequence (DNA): TGTGCCAGCAAAACCGGGAGTTACTACGAGCAGTACTTC. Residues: CASKTGSYYEQYF.

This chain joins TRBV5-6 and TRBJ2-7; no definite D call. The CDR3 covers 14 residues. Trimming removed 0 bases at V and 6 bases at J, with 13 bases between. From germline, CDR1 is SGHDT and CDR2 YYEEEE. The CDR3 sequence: CASSLGAGFSEQYF. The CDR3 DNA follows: TGTGCCAGCAGCTTGGGGGCAGGTTTTAGCGAGCAGTACTTC.

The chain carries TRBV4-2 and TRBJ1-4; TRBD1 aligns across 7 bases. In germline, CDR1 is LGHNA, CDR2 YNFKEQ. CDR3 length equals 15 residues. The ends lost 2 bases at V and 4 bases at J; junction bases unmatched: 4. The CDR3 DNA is TGTGCCAGCAGCCAAACAGGGGTGGGTAATGAAAAACTGTTTTTT. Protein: CASSQTGVGNEKLFF.

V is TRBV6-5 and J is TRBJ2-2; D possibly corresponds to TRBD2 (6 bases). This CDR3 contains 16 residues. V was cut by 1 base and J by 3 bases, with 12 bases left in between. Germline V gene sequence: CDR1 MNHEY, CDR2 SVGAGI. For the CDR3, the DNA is TGTGCCAGCAGTTACTTTTCGGGAGTTGACACCGGGGAGCTGTTTTTT. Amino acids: CASSYFSGVDTGELFF.

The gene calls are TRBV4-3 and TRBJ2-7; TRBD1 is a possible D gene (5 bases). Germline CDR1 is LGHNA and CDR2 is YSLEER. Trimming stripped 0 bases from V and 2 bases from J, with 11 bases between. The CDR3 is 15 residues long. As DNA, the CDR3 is TGCGCCAGCAGCCAAGATAGGACACTTGCCTACGAGCAGTACTTC. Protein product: CASSQDRTLAYEQYF.

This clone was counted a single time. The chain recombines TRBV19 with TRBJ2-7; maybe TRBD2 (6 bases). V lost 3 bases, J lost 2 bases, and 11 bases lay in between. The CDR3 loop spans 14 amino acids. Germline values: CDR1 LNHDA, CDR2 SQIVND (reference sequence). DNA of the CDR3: TGTGCCAGTAGTATCGTTAGCGGCGCCTACGAGCAGTACTTC. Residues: CASSIVSGAYEQYF. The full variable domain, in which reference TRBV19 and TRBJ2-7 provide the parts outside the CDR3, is DGGITQSPKYLFRKEGQNVTLSCEQNLNHDAMYWYRQDPGQGLRLIYYSQIVNDFQKGDIAEGYSVSREKKESFPLTVTSAQKNPTAFYLCASSIVSGAYEQYFGPGTRLTVT.

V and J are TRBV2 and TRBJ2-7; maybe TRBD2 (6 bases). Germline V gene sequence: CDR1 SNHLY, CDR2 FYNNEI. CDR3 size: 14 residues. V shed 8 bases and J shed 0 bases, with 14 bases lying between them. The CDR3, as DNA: TGTGCCAGCGGAAGGGACGGGAGCTCCTACGAGCAGTACTTC. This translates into CASGRDGSSYEQYF. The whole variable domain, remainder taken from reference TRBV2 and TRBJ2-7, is EPEVTQTPSHQVTQMGQEVILRCVPISNHLYFYWYRQILGQKVEFLVSFYNNEISEKSEIFDDQFSVERPDGSNFTLKIRSTKLEDSAMYFCASGRDGSSYEQYFGPGTRLTVT.

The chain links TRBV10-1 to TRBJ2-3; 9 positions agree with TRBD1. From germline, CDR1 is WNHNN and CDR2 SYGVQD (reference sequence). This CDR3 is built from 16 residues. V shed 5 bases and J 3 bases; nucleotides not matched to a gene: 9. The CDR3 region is CASSSVDRGLTDTQYF. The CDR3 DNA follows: TGCGCCAGCAGTAGCGTGGACAGGGGTTTAACAGATACGCAGTATTTT.

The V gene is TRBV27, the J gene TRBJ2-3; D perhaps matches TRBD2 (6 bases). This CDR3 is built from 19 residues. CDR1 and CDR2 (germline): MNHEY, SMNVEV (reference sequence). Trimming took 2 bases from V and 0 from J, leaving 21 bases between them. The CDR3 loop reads CASSLRRLPLAISTDTQYF. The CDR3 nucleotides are TGTGCCAGCAGTTTACGCCGCCTCCCCCTAGCGATTAGCACAGATACGCAGTATTTT.

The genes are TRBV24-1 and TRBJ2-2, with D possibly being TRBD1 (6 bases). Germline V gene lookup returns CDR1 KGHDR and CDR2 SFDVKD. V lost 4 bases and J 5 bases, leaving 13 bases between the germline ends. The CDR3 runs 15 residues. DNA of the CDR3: TGTGCCACCAGTGAGTCGCCAGGGGAAACCGGGGAGCTGTTTTTT. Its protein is CATSESPGETGELFF.

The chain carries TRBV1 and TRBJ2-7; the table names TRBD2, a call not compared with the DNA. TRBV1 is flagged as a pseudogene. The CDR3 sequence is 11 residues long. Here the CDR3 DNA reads TGCACCAGCAGCAGGGAGTACGAGCAGTACTTC. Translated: CTSSREYEQYF.

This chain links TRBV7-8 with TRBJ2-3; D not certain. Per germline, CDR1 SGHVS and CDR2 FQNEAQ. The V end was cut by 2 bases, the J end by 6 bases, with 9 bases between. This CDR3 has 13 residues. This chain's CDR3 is CASSLISSDTQYF. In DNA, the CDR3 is TGTGCCAGCAGCTTAATTAGTTCGGATACGCAGTATTTT.

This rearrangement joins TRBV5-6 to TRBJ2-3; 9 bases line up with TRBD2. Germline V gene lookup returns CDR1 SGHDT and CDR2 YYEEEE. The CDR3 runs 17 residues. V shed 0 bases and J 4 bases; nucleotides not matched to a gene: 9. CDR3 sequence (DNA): TGTGCCAGCAGCTTGGGAATTCCTAGCGGGAAGGCAGATACGCAGTATTTT. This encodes CASSLGIPSGKADTQYF.

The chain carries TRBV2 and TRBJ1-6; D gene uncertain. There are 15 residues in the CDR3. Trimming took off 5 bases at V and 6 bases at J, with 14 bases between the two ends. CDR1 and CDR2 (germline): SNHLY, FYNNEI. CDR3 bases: TGTGCCAGCAGTACCAGACTGCGGGGTAATTCACCCCTCCACTTT. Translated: CASSTRLRGNSPLHF.

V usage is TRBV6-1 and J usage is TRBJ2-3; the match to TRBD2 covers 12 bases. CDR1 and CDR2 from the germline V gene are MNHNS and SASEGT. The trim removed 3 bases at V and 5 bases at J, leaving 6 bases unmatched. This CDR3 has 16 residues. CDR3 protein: CASSDRLAGVVDTQYF. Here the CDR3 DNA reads TGTGCCAGCAGTGACAGACTAGCGGGAGTGGTAGATACGCAGTATTTT.

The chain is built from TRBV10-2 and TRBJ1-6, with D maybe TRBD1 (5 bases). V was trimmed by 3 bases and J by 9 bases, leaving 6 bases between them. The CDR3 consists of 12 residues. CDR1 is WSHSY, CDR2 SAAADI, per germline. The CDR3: CASSEGASPLHF. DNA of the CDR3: TGCGCCAGCAGTGAAGGGGCTTCACCCCTCCACTTT.